These T cell receptor beta chains were read from a single sample in a study of cytomegalovirus exposure and HLA in healthy donors. TCRdb's copy holds only in-frame clones and misses some; the assay was immunoSEQ multiplex PCR. Among 100,000 or so clones listed, around 75% were seen once. Material: PBMCs. The receptors come from a man aged 40-49 years in good health and CMV-seronegative. Both conserved end residues are part of each CDR3. A D gene is named only where the DNA matches it firmly. Clone size appears in some rows only: once, few, many, or a class for an expanded clone.

v_call	cdr3_length	j_call	clone_size	d_call	cdr3_aa	cdr3_nt
TRBV13	18	TRBJ2-1	NA	TRBD1	CASSLDGDRGSSYNEQFF	TGTGCCAGCAGCTTAGATGGGGACAGGGGCTCATCCTACAATGAGCAGTTCTTC
TRBV5-1	15	TRBJ2-3	NA	TRBD2	CASSYSGGDTDTQYF	TGCGCCAGCAGCTATAGCGGGGGCGACACAGATACGCAGTATTTT
TRBV7-9	14	TRBJ1-2	NA	TRBD1	CSSRQMGQFYGYTF	TGTTCCAGCAGGCAAATGGGACAGTTTTATGGCTACACCTTC
TRBV6-5	14	TRBJ2-5	NA	TRBD1	CASSSTGGSQTQYF	TGTGCCAGCAGTTCGACAGGGGGCAGCCAGACCCAGTACTTC
TRBV5-1	15	TRBJ2-2	NA	TRBD1	CASNNLGQGTGELFF	TGCGCCAGCAATAATTTGGGACAGGGAACCGGGGAGCTGTTTTTT
TRBV4-1	17	TRBJ1-4	NA	TRBD1	CASSQGDRGVANEKLFF	TGCGCCAGCAGCCAAGGTGACAGGGGAGTCGCTAATGAAAAACTGTTTTTT
TRBV11-2	15	TRBJ2-7	NA	TRBD1	CASSLGDRALYEQYF	TGTGCCAGCAGCTTAGGGGACAGGGCCCTCTACGAGCAGTACTTC
TRBV30	14	TRBJ1-2	NA	NA	CAWRGGPGLYGYTF	TGTGCCTGGAGGGGAGGCCCCGGTTTGTATGGCTACACCTTC
TRBV5-4	16	TRBJ2-7	NA	TRBD2	CASSLAGVGSSYEQYF	TGTGCCAGCAGCCTAGCGGGAGTGGGCTCCTCCTACGAGCAGTACTTC
TRBV7-2	12	TRBJ2-7	NA	NA	CASSSPPLEQYF	TGTGCCAGCAGCTCCCCCCCCCTCGAGCAGTACTTC
TRBV9	14	TRBJ1-6	NA	TRBD1	CASSTQGADSPLHF	TGTGCCAGCAGTACCCAGGGGGCTGATTCACCCCTCCACTTT
TRBV5-4	15	TRBJ1-6	few	NA	CASSLDSSYNSPLHF	TGTGCCAGCAGCTTGGACAGTTCCTATAATTCACCCCTCCACTTT
TRBV5-6	14	TRBJ1-1	NA	NA	CASSLAGADTEAFF	TGTGCCAGCAGCTTGGCCGGAGCCGACACTGAAGCTTTCTTT
TRBV5-8	13	TRBJ1-1	NA	NA	CASSQGHNTEAFF	TGTGCCAGCAGCCAAGGACACAACACTGAAGCTTTCTTT
TRBV25-1	16	TRBJ1-1	NA	TRBD1	CASSADRGDYRTEAFF	TGTGCCAGCAGTGCGGACAGGGGTGACTACCGCACTGAAGCTTTCTTT
TRBV5-8	14	TRBJ1-2	once	NA	CASRRTDYNYGYTF	TGTGCCAGCAGACGGACAGATTATAACTATGGCTACACCTTC
TRBV4-1	15	TRBJ2-7	NA	NA	CASKKVDSTSYEQYF	TGCGCCAGCAAAAAGGTCGACAGTACGTCCTACGAGCAGTACTTC